This T cell receptor beta chain stems from a study of blood T cell repertoires in COVID-19. Whole-study context: The United States, Italy and Spain provided the acute and convalescent COVID-19 samples.

The J segment lost 5 bases and the V segment lost 3 bases, leaving 5 bases of the junction unmatched. This CDR3 is 14 amino acids long. Germline V gene data show CDR1 as SGHRS and CDR2 as YFSETQ. A few counts support this clone. Authors' processing steps: Using reference gene primer amplification, nucleated cell counts were estimated. Sequencing used immunoSEQ multiplex PCR; TCRdb keeps in-frame clones, though not all of them. D and trimming come from the DNA, and the V and J calls and clone size come from that table. Of around 94,000 clones listed, roughly 80% were seen once; the top ten hold roughly a tenth.

Sequenced material: peripheral blood. This chain uses TRBV5-1 with TRBJ2-5; 9 bases map to TRBD1. The sequence was collected from a man between 60 and 75 years old with active or convalescent COVID-19. The CDR3 sequence is CASSSGTGRETQYF. CDR3 coding DNA: TGCGCCAGCAGCTCCGGGACAGGGCGGGAGACCCAGTACTTC.